This passage covers 18 T cell receptor beta chains from one sample sequenced in a study of blood T cell repertoires in COVID-19. The assay was immunoSEQ multiplex PCR, and TCRdb's table has in-frame clones only and misses some. The sample shows roughly 100,000 clones, roughly 85% of them seen only once. Sequencing used peripheral blood. The receptors stem from a man over 45 with active COVID-19.

This clone was seen a single time. The chain links TRBV19 to TRBJ2-7; 8 positions agree with TRBD1. The CDR3 length is 15 residues. V dropped 7 bases and J dropped 0; count of bases not matched to a gene: 8. Per the germline V gene, CDR1 is LNHDA and CDR2 is SQIVND (reference sequence). The CDR3 nucleotides read TGTGCCAGTACAAGAGGACAGGGAGGCTCCTACGAGCAGTACTTC. Its translation: CASTRGQGGSYEQYF.

V usage is TRBV5-6 and J usage is TRBJ2-3, with 9 bases matching TRBD2. V lost 1 base and J lost 2; bases outside the gene matches: 2. The CDR3 contains 15 residues. Looked up from germline, CDR1 is SGHDT and CDR2 is YYEEEE. In nucleotides, the CDR3 is TGTGCCAGCAGCTTGAGCGGGGGGACCACAGATACGCAGTATTTT. The encoded protein is CASSLSGGTTDTQYF.

The chain combines TRBV29-1 with TRBJ2-7; possibly TRBD2 for D (6 bases). This CDR3 has 12 residues. Germline V gives CDR1 SQVTM, CDR2 ANQGSEA. Trimming stripped 2 bases from V and 7 bases from J, with 12 bases between. This CDR3 reads CSVEQGGREQYF. Here the CDR3 DNA reads TGCAGCGTTGAACAGGGAGGAAGGGAGCAGTACTTC.

V and J are TRBV7-9 and TRBJ1-2; D is possibly TRBD1 (5 bases). Trimming removed 2 bases at V and 1 base at J, with 17 bases between. The CDR3 is made up of 17 amino acids. Germline V gene data show CDR1 as SEHNR and CDR2 as FQNEAQ (reference sequence). The CDR3 reads CASSLHTGQVINYGYTF. CDR3 sequence (DNA): TGTGCCAGCAGCTTACATACAGGTCAGGTCATTAACTATGGCTACACCTTC.

The V gene is TRBV19, the J gene TRBJ2-7; 8 nucleotides align to TRBD1. The CDR3 runs to 13 residues. Germline V gene lookup returns CDR1 LNHDA and CDR2 SQIVND (reference sequence). The V and J ends lost 9 bases and 3 bases, in that order; junction bases with no gene match: 7. The CDR3 nucleotides are TGTGCCAGCGGACAGGGCTCTATCTACGAGCAGTACTTC. It encodes CASGQGSIYEQYF.

The gene calls are TRBV5-4 and TRBJ2-5; 16 positions agree with TRBD2. V lost 6 bases, J lost 2 bases, and 7 bases stayed unmatched. The CDR3 is 17 residues long. Germline loops: CDR1 SGHNT, CDR2 YYREEE (reference sequence). CDR3 bases: TGTGCCAGCAACCCATCGGGACTAGCGGGGGGGCAAGAGACCCAGTACTTC. This sequence encodes CASNPSGLAGGQETQYF. The full variable domain, its missing parts supplied by reference TRBV5-4 and TRBJ2-5, is ETGVTQSPTHLIKTRGQQVTLRCSSQSGHNTVSWYQQALGQGPQFIFQYYREEENGRGNFPPRFSGLQFPNYSSELNVNALELDDSALYLCASNPSGLAGGQETQYFGPGTRLLVL.

The chain couples TRBV5-1 to TRBJ2-5; D gene unclear. The length of the CDR3 is 14 residues. V was clipped by 1 base and J by 2 bases, with 9 bases between them. Germline CDR1 reads SGHRS; CDR2 reads YFSETQ. The CDR3 sequence is CASSLRPLQETQYF. CDR3 sequence (DNA): TGCGCCAGCAGCTTGCGTCCACTTCAAGAGACCCAGTACTTC.

The chain has TRBV2 and TRBJ2-1; unclear D gene. There are 12 residues in the CDR3. The V and J ends lost 6 bases and 6 bases respectively, with 9 bases between them. Germline V gives CDR1 SNHLY, CDR2 FYNNEI. The CDR3 here is CASSKLTNEQFF. The CDR3 nucleotides read TGTGCCAGCAGCAAACTCACCAATGAGCAGTTCTTC.

The chain couples TRBV6-2 or TRBV6-3 to TRBJ1-2, with TRBD1 matching 7 bases. CDR1 MNHEY and CDR2 SVGEGT come from the germline V gene. The CDR3 has 14 residues. After removal of 4 bases from V and 4 bases from J, the junction contained 6 bases not matched to a gene. CDR3 nucleotide sequence: TGTGCCAGCAGTTCGACAGGGAGGATCTATGGCTACACCTTC. Translated: CASSSTGRIYGYTF.

This clone occurred a few times. The chain carries TRBV7-9 and TRBJ1-3, with 8 bases aligning to TRBD1. CDR3 length: 15 amino acids. Germline V gene lookup returns CDR1 SEHNR and CDR2 FQNEAQ (reference sequence). V shed 6 bases, J shed 0 bases, and the junction held 4 bases outside the gene matches. The CDR3 here is CASRGQVFSGNTIYF. The CDR3 nucleotides read TGTGCCAGCAGGGGACAGGTTTTCTCTGGAAACACCATATATTTT.

This clone was picked up one time. This chain links TRBV5-1 with TRBJ1-1, with D possibly TRBD1 on 5 matching bases. Trimming took 0 bases from V and 1 from J, leaving 13 bases between them. Per germline, CDR1 SGHRS and CDR2 YFSETQ. This CDR3 is built from 16 residues. CDR3 in DNA: TGCGCCAGCAGCTTGGAAGGTACAGGTGAGAACACTGAAGCTTTCTTT. Residues: CASSLEGTGENTEAFF.

This sequence joins TRBV19 and TRBJ1-2, with 7 bases fitting TRBD1. Germline-derived CDR1 and CDR2 are LNHDA and SQIVND (reference sequence). The length of the CDR3 is 14 residues. With 6 bases clipped from V and 0 bases from J, the junction kept 4 bases outside the gene matches. CDR3 nucleotide sequence: TGTGCCAGTAGGGCGGGACAGACTAACTATGGCTACACCTTC. Amino acids: CASRAGQTNYGYTF.

This chain links TRBV9 with TRBJ2-7; no clear D gene. The V and J ends lost 4 bases and 6 bases respectively, with 17 bases between them. Germline V gene sequence: CDR1 SGDLS, CDR2 YYNGEE. This CDR3 has 14 amino acids. CDR3: CASSPLHNTGEQYF. The CDR3 DNA is TGTGCCAGCAGCCCCCTTCATAATACGGGCGAGCAGTACTTC. Variable domain in full (rest from reference TRBV9 and TRBJ2-7): DSGVTQTPKHLITATGQRVTLRCSPRSGDLSVYWYQQSLDQGLQFLIQYYNGEERAKGNILERFSAQQFPDLHSELNLSSLELGDSALYFCASSPLHNTGEQYFGPGTRLTVT.

In its sample, this clone was seen a few times. This chain joins TRBV18 and TRBJ1-4; no definite D call. The CDR3 extends over 14 amino acids. Germline values: CDR1 KGHSH, CDR2 LQKENI. V lost 5 bases and J 1 base, leaving 8 bases between the germline ends. This CDR3 is CASSSTETNEKLFF. The CDR3 nucleotides read TGTGCCAGCTCATCTACAGAAACTAATGAAAAACTGTTTTTT.

The chain recombines TRBV11-2 with TRBJ2-5; 11 nucleotides agree with TRBD1. Germline-derived CDR1 and CDR2 are SGHAT and FQNNGV. Unmatched junction bases numbered 8, after V lost 6 bases and J lost 2 bases. The CDR3 length is 16 residues. This CDR3 is CASRGPGQGEQETQYF. The CDR3 bases are TGTGCCAGCAGAGGTCCGGGACAGGGGGAACAAGAGACCCAGTACTTC.

The rearrangement joins TRBV18 to TRBJ1-1; TRBD1 might be the D (5 bases). Germline V gives CDR1 KGHSH, CDR2 LQKENI. V lost 4 bases and J lost 0, with 15 bases in between. The CDR3 runs 16 residues. The CDR3 coding sequence is TGTGCCAGCTCACACCCCCCGACAGACATGAACACTGAAGCTTTCTTT. Amino acid sequence: CASSHPPTDMNTEAFF.

The chain links TRBV6-6 to TRBJ1-1, with 7 positions matching TRBD1. Germline CDR1 is MNHNY and CDR2 is SVGAGI (reference sequence). The CDR3 length is 14 residues. After removal of 6 bases from V and 4 bases from J, the junction contained 8 bases not matched to a gene. CDR3: CASSSDRAGTEAFF. The CDR3 bases are TGTGCCAGCAGCTCAGACAGGGCGGGCACTGAAGCTTTCTTT.

This chain connects TRBV6-2 or TRBV6-3 to TRBJ2-6; 7 bases fit TRBD1. This CDR3 is built from 17 residues. V trimming: 2 bases; J trimming: 0 bases; junction bases outside the gene matches: 4. Germline CDR1 is MNHEY and CDR2 is SVGEGT. CDR3 loop: CASSYGDSPSGANVLTF. The DNA for the CDR3 is TGTGCCAGCAGTTACGGGGACAGTCCCTCTGGGGCCAACGTCCTGACTTTC.